A selection of T cell receptor beta chains follows, all from one sample in a study of T cells in tumors after PD-1 blockade. Only in-frame clones appear in the TCRdb table, and some are missing; sequencing was by immunoSEQ multiplex PCR. The sample carries nearly 25,000 clones, about 82% recorded once. The material sequenced was PBMCs, taken after anti-PD-1 treatment. All receptors come from a human donor with basal cell carcinoma. Both conserved end residues are trimmed from each CDR3.

v_call cdr3_aa
TRBV29-1 SVGGGGLPYEQY
TRBV5-5 ASSVLAGAIDTQY
TRBV5-1 ASSLAVGGSYEQY
TRBV15 ATSRDGTSGANVLT
TRBV3-1/TRBV3-2 ASSHRPSSGNTIY
TRBV5-1 ASGRVGANTDTQY
TRBV19 ASQGAGTGEQPQH
TRBV3-1/TRBV3-2 ASSQEISGVWETQY
TRBV10-3 AISATDSNQPQH
TRBV7-9 ASSLAFGEQY
TRBV7-6 ASSSSTGYYEQY
TRBV7-6 ASSLSRVNTGELF
TRBV19 ASRGRLAGSYNEQF
TRBV18 ASSWGPNYGYT
TRBV9 ASSHDRDTEAF
TRBV2 ASIDERSYGYT
TRBV5-8 ASRVTGDGNIQY
TRBV12-3/TRBV12-4 ASSGGGELF
TRBV7-9 ASSWTGSTDTQY
TRBV2 ASSERGLGTEAF
TRBV12-5 ASGFSTGNYGYT
TRBV7-9 ASSPRLGAGDGYT
TRBV5-1 ASSLGRFFSGNTIY
TRBV21-1 ASSRDRLSNQPQH
TRBV7-8 ASSLVRSDYEQY
TRBV3-1/TRBV3-2 ASSQGRGVGNTIY
TRBV7-3 ASSPSRDSYGYT
TRBV5-1 ASSFDSASGNTIY
TRBV11-1 ASSLMQETEAF
TRBV14 ASSQHGSGELF
TRBV5-4 ASSPGLSDEKLF
TRBV4-1 ASSQVVGVNEQY
TRBV25-1 ASSADRGHTEAF
TRBV9 ASSYRDRGKSTDTQY
TRBV5-6 ASSLDGQGAYNSPLH
TRBV19 ASSISTGRQGNQPQH
TRBV6-5 ASSSPGRGNTEAF
TRBV5-8 ASRKGADPGHGYT
TRBV6-6 ASSSKNTEAF
TRBV6-4 ASSDKSLGSGELF
TRBV5-1 ASSLAGTGGGNTIY
TRBV7-2 ASSLEGGEGNTIY
TRBV11-3 ASSLERGPGTGDYEQY
TRBV11-3 ASRDGQTFQQY
TRBV7-9 ASSLTRGGEKLF
TRBV5-6 ASSLEGTYEQY
TRBV11-2 ASSLRLAGVSSTDTQY
TRBV15 ATSAGGVSYEQY
TRBV5-6 ASSFRDNEQF
TRBV7-9 ASSRDRGSEKLF
TRBV30 AWSKTDSNQPQH
TRBV19 ATGTEATNEKLF
TRBV12-5 ASGFGQGNLELF
TRBV6-2/TRBV6-3 ASSYSAVNQPQH
TRBV19 ATPTYTGELF